The 24 T cell receptor beta chains reported below all come from one sample, sequenced in a study of neoadjuvant anti-PD-1 for oral cavity cancer. Clones were read by immunoSEQ multiplex PCR, and TCRdb kept only the in-frame ones, dropping some. Of over 80,000 clones in the sample, around 80% were seen once. Material: PBMCs, obtained before nivolumab (anti-PD-1) treatment. Receptors were obtained from a person between 35 and 79 years old with oral cavity squamous cell carcinoma.

The gene calls are TRBV4-2 and TRBJ2-1; the D gene is possibly TRBD2 (6 bases). Germline loops: CDR1 LGHNA, CDR2 YNFKEQ. The CDR3 contains 14 residues. Trimming left V 1 base short and J 7 bases short, with 11 bases between. The CDR3 DNA reads as TGTGCCAGCAGCCAAGCCGTGGGGAGGAATGAGCAGTTCTTC. Translated, it gives CASSQAVGRNEQFF.

Comments on this clone: Compared with germline, one end of the junction differs, possibly owing to a read error. V and J are TRBV7-7 and TRBJ2-1; 8 bases fit TRBD2. This CDR3 has 16 residues. The V gene's germline CDR1 is SSHAT and CDR2 FNYEAQ (reference sequence). The CDR3 DNA follows: TGTGCTAGCAGCTTAGGAGCGGGAGTCGACTACAATGAGCAGTTCTTC. Amino acids: CASSLGAGVDYNEQFF.

The V gene is TRBV30, the J gene TRBJ1-5; D is ambiguous. In germline, CDR1 is GTSNPN, CDR2 SVGIG (reference sequence). The CDR3 runs to 14 residues. Trimming took 0 bases from V and 1 from J, leaving 7 bases between them. CDR3 nucleotides: TGTGCCTGGAGTGTGTCTCAAAGCAATCAGCCCCAGCATTTT. It codes for CAWSVSQSNQPQHF. The full variable domain, completed using reference TRBV30 and TRBJ1-5, is SQTIHQWPATLVQPVGSPLSLECTVEGTSNPNLYWYRQAAGRGLQLLFYSVGIGQISSEVPQNLSASRPQDRQFILSSKKLLLSDSGFYLCAWSVSQSNQPQHFGDGTRLSIL.

This clone is a singleton in its sample. This chain links TRBV10-3 with TRBJ2-5; 10 positions agree with TRBD1. V trimming: 5 bases; J trimming: 5 bases; junction bases outside the gene matches: 8. Looked up from germline, CDR1 is ENHRY and CDR2 is SYGVKD. This CDR3 contains 15 residues. The CDR3 nucleotides read TGTGCCATCAGTTCGACCGACAGGGGGCGGGAGACCCAGTACTTC. Translation gives CAISSTDRGRETQYF.

This clone was counted only a few times. This rearrangement joins TRBV12-2 to TRBJ2-7; TRBD2, as called in the table, went unchecked against the DNA. TRBV12-2 is a pseudogene segment. The length of the CDR3 is 16 residues. The CDR3 DNA follows: TGTGCAAGTCGCTGGACCGATGGGGACTCCTACTACGAGCAGTACTTC. This codes for CASRWTDGDSYYEQYF.

The gene calls are TRBV7-9 and TRBJ1-5; D perhaps matches TRBD1 (6 bases). Trimming removed 5 bases from V and 3 bases from J, with 14 bases in between. The CDR3 is 15 amino acids. In germline, CDR1 is SEHNR, CDR2 FQNEAQ (reference sequence). As DNA, the CDR3 is TGTGCCAGCAGCCCTCTACAGGGATACAATCAGCCCCAGCATTTT. This translates into CASSPLQGYNQPQHF.

The chain joins TRBV19 to TRBJ1-2; TRBD1 agrees at 8 bases. V gave up 10 bases and J gave up 7 bases; unmatched junction bases: 14. This CDR3 has 14 residues. Germline CDR1 and CDR2: LNHDA and SQIVND (reference sequence). CDR3 sequence: CATSSGTGSFGYTF. CDR3 in DNA: TGTGCCACTTCATCCGGGACAGGTTCGTTTGGCTACACCTTC.

This chain uses TRBV7-3 with TRBJ1-1, with 9 bases aligning to TRBD1. The trim removed 2 bases at V and 1 base at J, leaving 8 bases unmatched. Germline V CDR1 and CDR2: SGHTA, FQGTGA. The CDR3 is 17 residues long. The CDR3 DNA is TGTGCCAGCAGCTTAGGGGGGACAGGGTCCGCGAACACTGAAGCTTTCTTT. The encoded protein is CASSLGGTGSANTEAFF.

The J gene is TRBJ2-5, the V gene TRBV6-1; D perhaps matches TRBD1 (6 bases). The V end lost 0 bases, the J end lost 1 base, and 12 bases lay between the germline ends. This CDR3 is built from 16 residues. CDR1 MNHNS and CDR2 SASEGT come from the germline V gene. CDR3 region: CASSEAEKGVQETQYF. The CDR3 region has the DNA TGTGCCAGCAGTGAAGCGGAAAAGGGGGTCCAAGAGACCCAGTACTTC.

This clone was picked up a small number of times. The chain is built from TRBV9 and TRBJ1-2; 10 bases match TRBD1. V shed 4 bases, J shed 5 bases, and the junction held 2 bases outside the gene matches. Germline values: CDR1 SGDLS, CDR2 YYNGEE. CDR3 length equals 13 residues. In DNA form, the CDR3 reads TGTGCCAGCAGCCCGGGACAGGGGTATGGCTACACCTTC. Translated, it gives CASSPGQGYGYTF. Supplemented by reference TRBV9 and TRBJ1-2, the full variable domain reads DSGVTQTPKHLITATGQRVTLRCSPRSGDLSVYWYQQSLDQGLQFLIQYYNGEERAKGNILERFSAQQFPDLHSELNLSSLELGDSALYFCASSPGQGYGYTFGSGTRLTVV.

This clone showed up just once. The chain combines TRBV10-3 with TRBJ2-1; D might be TRBD1 or TRBD2, each matching 5 bases. Germline CDR1 and CDR2: ENHRY and SYGVKD. The CDR3 is made up of 13 amino acids. V was shortened by 11 bases and J by 0 bases, with 11 bases between the two germline ends. In nucleotides, the CDR3 is TGTGCCCCGCCGAGGGGCTCCTACAATGAGCAGTTCTTC. Translated, it gives CAPPRGSYNEQFF.

The chain has TRBV6-6 and TRBJ2-5; no clear D gene. The CDR3 length is 11 residues. V lost 7 bases and J lost 5, with 8 bases in between. Germline V gives CDR1 MNHNY, CDR2 SVGAGI (reference sequence). CDR3 in amino acids: CASTGLETQYF. CDR3 sequence (DNA): TGTGCCAGCACCGGGTTGGAGACCCAGTACTTC.

The J gene is TRBJ2-1, the V gene TRBV30; 11 positions match TRBD2. Unmatched junction bases numbered 15, after V lost 1 base and J lost 10 bases. The CDR3 runs 17 residues. Germline CDR1 and CDR2: GTSNPN and SVGIG (reference sequence). The CDR3 coding sequence is TGTGCCTGGAGTGAGGCTCTGAGGCTAGCGGGAGGACGCGAGCAGTTCTTC. It translates to CAWSEALRLAGGREQFF. Variable domain in full (rest from reference TRBV30 and TRBJ2-1): SQTIHQWPATLVQPVGSPLSLECTVEGTSNPNLYWYRQAAGRGLQLLFYSVGIGQISSEVPQNLSASRPQDRQFILSSKKLLLSDSGFYLCAWSEALRLAGGREQFFGPGTRLTVL.

This chain connects TRBV6-5 to TRBJ2-4; TRBD1 aligns across 10 bases. The CDR3 sequence is 15 residues long. CDR1 is MNHEY and CDR2 is SVGAGI in the germline V gene. Trimming cost V 3 bases and J 7 bases; bases outside gene matches: 6. The CDR3: CASSYAGTGVNIQYF. The CDR3 nucleotides read TGTGCCAGCAGTTATGCCGGGACAGGGGTTAACATTCAGTACTTC.

The CDR3 region has the DNA TGTGCCAGCAGTAGGAGACAGGCCCCCTACGAGCAGTACTTC. This translates into CASSRRQAPYEQYF. The V gene is TRBV27, the J gene TRBJ2-7, with D perhaps TRBD1 (6 bases). Germline CDR1 reads MNHEY; CDR2 reads SMNVEV (reference sequence). V shed 5 bases and J shed 2 bases, with 13 bases lying between them. The CDR3 is 14 amino acids.

This sequence joins TRBV5-1 and TRBJ1-5, with D unclear. Germline CDR1 reads SGHRS; CDR2 reads YFSETQ. The length of the CDR3 is 13 residues. V was shortened by 4 bases and J by 2 bases, with 7 bases between the two germline ends. The CDR3, as DNA: TGCGCCAGCAGCGCACACGGCAATCAGCCCCAGCATTTT. It encodes CASSAHGNQPQHF. The whole variable domain, remainder taken from reference TRBV5-1 and TRBJ1-5, is KAGVTQTPRYLIKTRGQQVTLSCSPISGHRSVSWYQQTPGQGLQFLFEYFSETQRNKGNFPGRFSGRQFSNSRSEMNVSTLELGDSALYLCASSAHGNQPQHFGDGTRLSIL.

J is TRBJ2-7 and V is TRBV2; 10 nucleotides align to TRBD2. The CDR3 covers 14 residues. The germline gives CDR1 SNHLY, CDR2 FYNNEI. V shed 6 bases, J shed 6 bases, and the junction held 8 bases outside the gene matches. CDR3 DNA: TGTGCCAGCAGAGCTAGCGGGGGCCGATCCGAGCAGTACTTC. It codes for CASRASGGRSEQYF.

V and J are TRBV25-1 and TRBJ1-2; the D is unclear. Trimming took 1 base from V and 6 from J, leaving 9 bases between them. CDR1 and CDR2 (germline): MGHDK, SYGVNS. There are 13 residues in the CDR3. The CDR3 loop is CASSELREDGYTF. The CDR3 bases are TGTGCCAGCAGTGAATTAAGGGAGGATGGCTACACCTTC.

The gene calls are TRBV2 and TRBJ1-5, with D unclear. Trimming took 6 bases from V and 3 from J, leaving 12 bases between them. Germline V gene lookup returns CDR1 SNHLY and CDR2 FYNNEI. The length of the CDR3 is 14 residues. CDR3 DNA sequence: TGTGCCAGCAGCCCTGACACCAACAATCAGCCCCAGCATTTT. Protein sequence: CASSPDTNNQPQHF.

This chain joins TRBV9 and TRBJ1-3; D possibly corresponds to TRBD1 (6 bases). The ends were cut back, 2 bases at V and 0 bases at J, with 9 bases in the middle. This CDR3 region has 15 residues. Germline CDR1 is SGDLS and CDR2 is YYNGEE. As DNA, the CDR3 is TGTGCCAGCAGCGTGGACAGCAGCTCTGGAAACACCATATATTTT. This codes for CASSVDSSSGNTIYF.

The V gene is TRBV19, the J gene TRBJ2-7, with D possibly TRBD1 on 6 matching bases. The CDR3 has 15 residues. Germline CDR1 and CDR2: LNHDA and SQIVND (reference sequence). Trimming stripped 3 bases from V and 3 bases from J, with 15 bases between. DNA of the CDR3: TGTGCCAGTAGTATGGACAGCCAAAGAAGCTACGAGCAGTACTTC. Its translation is CASSMDSQRSYEQYF.

The chain uses TRBV5-1 and TRBJ1-3; D is unclear. V gave up 0 bases and J gave up 0 bases, with 13 bases separating them. Germline V gene lookup returns CDR1 SGHRS and CDR2 YFSETQ. This CDR3 contains 17 residues. DNA for the CDR3: TGCGCCAGCAGCTTGGTAGGAGGCCAGAGCTCTGGAAACACCATATATTTT. It is translated as CASSLVGGQSSGNTIYF.

The chain's CDR3 is CASSPTTGTLYYGYTF. The CDR3 region has the DNA TGCGCCAGCAGCCCCACGACAGGGACGCTTTACTATGGCTACACCTTC. The chain joins TRBV4-1 to TRBJ1-2; TRBD1 matches at 7 bases. The CDR3 sequence is 16 residues long. The V gene end was trimmed by 4 bases and the J gene end by 3 bases; junction bases not matched to a gene: 11. From germline, CDR1 is MGHRA and CDR2 YSYEKL.

The V and J genes are TRBV9 and TRBJ1-4, with D possibly TRBD1 on 6 matching bases. V shed 0 bases and J shed 0 bases, with 12 bases lying between them. The CDR3 is made up of 17 amino acids. Germline V lookup: CDR1 SGDLS, CDR2 YYNGEE. CDR3 in DNA: TGTGCCAGCAGCGTAGAAGGGGGATTTGCAACTAATGAAAAACTGTTTTTT. Its protein is CASSVEGGFATNEKLFF.